Listed below are T cell receptor beta chains from one sample, sequenced in a study of PD-L1 blockade in urothelial cancer. Sequenced by immunoSEQ multiplex PCR; TCRdb stores in-frame clones only, minus some. The sample holds roughly 27,000 clones, about 89% seen once. This material consisted of PBMCs, taken around atezolizumab (anti-PD-L1) treatment. These receptors originate from a man aged 50-59 years with urothelial cancer. Each CDR3 is given with its conserved first and last residue. Size tells how often a clone was seen (once, few, many) or the class of an expanded clone, and some rows leave it out.

J gene	clone size	V gene	CDR3 protein
TRBJ2-3	-	TRBV14	CASSPGQGRTDTQYF
TRBJ2-7	once	TRBV29-1	CSVEREGIAGDKYEQYF
TRBJ2-7	-	TRBV7-8	CASSPGLAQYEQYF
TRBJ1-4	-	TRBV4-2	CASSSRRDSREKLFF
TRBJ1-1	-	TRBV19	CASSTQQGEAFF
TRBJ2-1	-	TRBV6-1	CASGLLAGPYNEQFF
TRBJ1-1	once	TRBV7-3	CASSWTGGGTEAFF
TRBJ2-7	-	TRBV5-4	CASSLGLAGGSYEQYF
TRBJ1-5	-	TRBV2	CASSFRQGARQPQHF
TRBJ2-3	-	TRBV10-3	CAISGDFEADTQYF
TRBJ1-1	-	TRBV5-1	CASSFGRGRVNTEAFF
TRBJ1-1	-	TRBV29-1	CSGRSTGGIEAFF
TRBJ2-5	-	TRBV19	CASSVTGVRETQYF
TRBJ2-1	once	TRBV6-5	CASSYGTSGRGEQFF
TRBJ2-7	-	TRBV28	CASRGGAGKHYEQYF
TRBJ1-1	-	TRBV19	CASLDRTLHGEAFF
TRBJ2-2	-	TRBV11-2	CASSLTGGLNGELFF
TRBJ2-7	-	TRBV4-3	CASSQTSGSNEQYF
TRBJ2-2	once	TRBV18	CASSTDRAGELFF
TRBJ2-1	-	TRBV11-2	CASSLVSGVNEQFF
TRBJ2-1	-	TRBV27	CASSFRSSYNEQFF
TRBJ2-3	-	TRBV7-2	CASSRGGGSTDTQYF
TRBJ2-7	-	TRBV30	CAWSPGTGGSDEQYF
TRBJ1-3	-	TRBV18	CASSPGQGNSGNTIYF
TRBJ2-3	once	TRBV11-1	CASRDRRDREGDTQYF
TRBJ1-3	-	TRBV14	CASSHSSSGNTIYF
TRBJ2-5	-	TRBV6-1	CASSEALGGIQETQYF
TRBJ2-7	-	TRBV30	CAWSGAYEQYF
TRBJ2-7	few	TRBV7-2	CASSLAPQGSEQYF
TRBJ1-2	-	TRBV5-1	CASSLEDGGGYTF
TRBJ2-3	-	TRBV9	CASSVTSGRAGGDTQYF
TRBJ2-3	-	TRBV7-9	CASSLGHRSTDTQYF
TRBJ2-7	-	TRBV5-6	CASSLFQGSYEQYF
TRBJ1-4	-	TRBV7-9	CASSSGHYEKLFF
TRBJ2-5	-	TRBV10-2	CASSDPGGLSETQYF
TRBJ2-2	-	TRBV28	CASSLEVERELRTGELFF
TRBJ2-3	-	TRBV7-9	CASSFLSGSYDTQYF
TRBJ1-6	-	TRBV11-2	CASSPTGTAASPLHF
TRBJ2-4	-	TRBV10-1	CASSAAGTKNIQYF
TRBJ1-3	-	TRBV19	CASSIRGLGNTIYF
TRBJ1-1	-	TRBV5-5	CASIPYIREVAEAFF
TRBJ2-7	-	TRBV18	CASSPPIGSSYEQYF
TRBJ2-7	-	TRBV7-6	CASSSRQGAYEQYF
TRBJ1-5	-	TRBV6-1	CASSEGTGGNQPQHF
TRBJ2-2	-	TRBV27	CASRATGGPPGELFF
TRBJ1-5	few	TRBV5-4	CASSAHGTATSQPQHF
TRBJ2-7	-	TRBV12-5	CASGLTIGREYEQYF
TRBJ2-4	-	TRBV10-3	CAISAGTSGSYIQYF
TRBJ2-7	-	TRBV5-1	CASKPGLASYEQYF
TRBJ2-3	once	TRBV7-2	CASSFKAGADTQYF
TRBJ2-5	-	TRBV6-5	CASSYTKLPRETQYF
TRBJ1-1	-	TRBV6-5	CASSYSGGEAFF
TRBJ2-7	once	TRBV19	CASSIFGVSPYEQYF
TRBJ2-7	once	TRBV29-1	CSVAGGPGEQYF
TRBJ2-2	-	TRBV6-5	CASHEWGQGTGELFF